A single TCR delta chain is shown here with its context. Just one base apart from a much larger clone, this may be a read error. The same CDR3 arises from other DNA sequences in this sample as well. CDR3 length equals 22 residues. The germline V gene has CDR1 TSWWSYY and CDR2 QGS. This record comes from a study of delta chains in infants with herpesvirus infections. Reverse transcription of PBMC RNA used primers specific for the gamma and delta chains. TCRdb reprocessed the RT-PCR reads through CATT. The repertoire holds 1,000 to 1,500 delta-chain clones, 7.5% to 9% seen once, with roughly 6.9% in the top ten.

The sample was peripheral blood, taken at time point 2 of longitudinal follow-up. The clonotype was recovered from a human donor who was a Ugandan infant, either HIV-exposed or HIV-unexposed (not recorded which). The rearrangement uses TRDV1 and TRDJ1; 10 bases align to TRDD3. The CDR3 spells CALGEPIGDRLGDTGGTDKLIF. As DNA, the CDR3 is TGTGCTCTTGGGGAACCCATCGGGGATCGATTGGGGGATACAGGGGGCACCGATAAACTCATTTTT.